Listed here are 5 T cell receptor beta chains from one sample, sequenced in a study of shared clonotypes between healthy human individuals. Libraries were prepared by immunoSEQ multiplex PCR; TCRdb keeps only in-frame clonotypes and omits some of them. The repertoire holds some 2 million clones, with about 95% as singletons. Only CD45RO-negative cells positively selected for CCR7 counted as naive CD8 cells, so terminally differentiated effector memory CD45RA+ cells were excluded. Sequenced material: naive CD8+ T cells sorted from blood. Source of these receptors: a man younger than 30 in good health.

This clone was seen only once. The chain joins TRBV7-2 to TRBJ2-1, with no clear D. CDR3 length: 14 amino acids. Germline assignment: CDR1 SGHTA and CDR2 FQGNSA. V lost 2 bases to trimming and J lost 0 bases, with 5 bases between them. CDR3 region: CASSLSSSYNEQFF. CDR3 DNA sequence: TGTGCCAGCAGCTTAAGTAGCTCCTACAATGAGCAGTTCTTC. The variable domain in full, completed from reference TRBV7-2 and TRBJ2-1, reads GAGVSQSPSNKVTEKGKDVELRCDPISGHTALYWYRQSLGQGLEFLIYFQGNSAPDKSGLPSDRFSAERTGGSVSTLTIQRTQQEDSAVYLCASSLSSSYNEQFFGPGTRLTVL.

There are a few counts of this clone. Additional DNA sequences in this sample encode the identical CDR3. The chain couples TRBV27 to TRBJ2-3; no clear D gene. Germline V gene sequence: CDR1 MNHEY, CDR2 SMNVEV (reference sequence). Trimming stripped 1 base from V and 0 bases from J, with 2 bases between. The CDR3 has 13 residues. In DNA, the CDR3 is TGTGCCAGCAGTTTATTGAGCACAGATACGCAGTATTTT. It codes for CASSLLSTDTQYF.

Comments on this clone: The same CDR3 arises from other DNA sequences in this sample as well. The rearrangement links TRBV5-6 to TRBJ2-2; D gene uncertain. The germline V gene encodes CDR1 SGHDT and CDR2 YYEEEE. There are 13 residues in the CDR3. The V and J ends lost 2 bases and 0 bases respectively, with 2 bases between them. CDR3 in amino acids: CASSFPNTGELFF. The CDR3 DNA follows: TGTGCCAGCAGCTTCCCGAACACCGGGGAGCTGTTTTTT. Based on the CDR3 plus reference TRBV5-6 and TRBJ2-2, the full variable domain is DAGVTQSPTHLIKTRGQQVTLRCSPKSGHDTVSWYQQALGQGPQFIFQYYEEEERQRGNFPDRFSGHQFPNYSSELNVNALLLGDSALYLCASSFPNTGELFFGEGSRLTVL.

In the case of this clone: Additional DNA sequences in this sample encode the identical CDR3. The chain uses TRBV7-9 and TRBJ2-5; D is unresolved. Germline assignment: CDR1 SEHNR and CDR2 FQNEAQ (reference sequence). The CDR3 is made up of 13 amino acids. Trimming shortened V by 4 bases and J by 2 bases, and 8 bases separated the two germline ends. CDR3 nucleotide sequence: TGTGCCAGCAGCTCCCAGATTCAAGAGACCCAGTACTTC. Protein: CASSSQIQETQYF.

The chain couples TRBV7-6 to TRBJ2-3; a weak D match, TRBD2 (5 bases). This CDR3 is 14 amino acids long. V was trimmed by 2 bases and J by 2 bases, leaving 8 bases between them. Germline V gene sequence: CDR1 SGHVS, CDR2 FNYEAQ. CDR3: CASSLSGYTDTQYF. The CDR3 DNA follows: TGTGCCAGCAGCTTAAGCGGATACACAGATACGCAGTATTTT. Supplemented by reference TRBV7-6 and TRBJ2-3, the full variable domain reads GAGVSQSPRYKVTKRGQDVALRCDPISGHVSLYWYRQALGQGPEFLTYFNYEAQQDKSGLPNDRFSAERPEGSISTLTIQRTEQRDSAMYRCASSLSGYTDTQYFGPGTRLTVL.